The sequence of this T cell receptor (beta chain) was determined in a study of cytomegalovirus exposure and HLA in healthy donors. The CDR3 sequence is 17 residues long. Trimming at V came to 4 bases and at J to 7 bases, leaving 12 bases not matched to a gene. Germline V lookup: CDR1 SGHTA, CDR2 FQGNSA. Study outcomes and limitations: Earlier findings revealed that most TCR beta V segments proved productive either about 87% or about 30% of the time. With high specificity and sensitivity, the classifier reportedly diagnosed cytomegalovirus status.

PCR amplification relied on 60 Vbeta primers (plus 13 Jbeta primers). In the original workflow: Tens of millions of unique TCR beta chains, roughly 11 million of them shared, were counted by a later analysis. Method: immunoSEQ multiplex PCR; TCRdb's copy keeps in-frame clones and lacks some. Clonal size and the V and J genes are those of that table, whereas D and trimming came from the DNA. The top ten hold roughly 2.1% of the sample, which has about 160,000 clones, about 88% seen once. About this clone itself: Its antigen remains unknown.

While unrecorded immune exposures were likely, the donors were nominally healthy when sampled. This receptor was obtained from a man between 18 and 29 years old in good health and CMV-seropositive. The J gene is TRBJ2-3, the V gene TRBV7-2; 12 nucleotides align to TRBD2. Sequencing was performed on PBMCs. CDR3 sequence reads: CASSSQVLAGGTNTQYF. The DNA for the CDR3 is TGTGCCAGCAGCTCCCAAGTTCTAGCGGGGGGGACAAATACGCAGTATTTT.